One and the same sample provided the 6 T cell receptor beta chains below, sequenced in a study of cytomegalovirus exposure and HLA in healthy donors. Profiled with immunoSEQ multiplex PCR; TCRdb holds only in-frame clones, not every one. The sample gives 85,000 to 90,000 clones, roughly 96% of which show up once; 0.6% to 0.85% is in the top ten. Source material: PBMCs. These receptors all come from a man younger than 35 in good health and CMV-seronegative.

This clone was observed a handful of times. The rearrangement links TRBV5-5 to TRBJ2-2, with TRBD2 matching 10 bases. Losses at the gene ends were 1 base for V and 5 bases for J; bases not matched to a gene: 2. The CDR3 sequence is 15 residues long. From germline, CDR1 is SGHKS and CDR2 YYEKEE (reference sequence). The DNA for the CDR3 is TGTGCCAGCAGCTTGAGGACTAGCGGAACCGGGGAGCTGTTTTTT. Translated: CASSLRTSGTGELFF.

This chain links TRBV27 with TRBJ2-7, with D tentatively TRBD2 (5 bases). This CDR3 spans 14 amino acids. Germline V CDR1 and CDR2: MNHEY, SMNVEV (reference sequence). V dropped 3 bases and J dropped 2 bases, with 11 bases sitting between them. CDR3: CASSFGLTPYEQYF. In DNA, the CDR3 is TGTGCCAGCAGTTTCGGACTGACCCCCTACGAGCAGTACTTC.

The chain is built from TRBV29-1 and TRBJ2-1; 7 bases match TRBD2. Germline V gene data show CDR1 as SQVTM and CDR2 as ANQGSEA. V lost 6 bases to trimming and J lost 4 bases; unmatched junction nucleotides: 3. The CDR3 has 12 residues. This chain's CDR3 is CSVVAGYNEQFF. CDR3 DNA: TGCAGCGTAGTAGCGGGTTACAATGAGCAGTTCTTC.

This clone appeared a single time. This sequence joins TRBV4-3 and TRBJ2-3; TRBD1 might be the D (5 bases). This CDR3 is 16 amino acids long. Germline values: CDR1 LGHNA, CDR2 YSLEER. V shed 0 bases and J shed 4 bases, with 14 bases lying between them. CDR3 coding DNA: TGCGCCAGCAGCCAAGATTCAGGGCTAAAGGCAGATACGCAGTATTTT. Protein: CASSQDSGLKADTQYF.

The V and J genes are TRBV10-3 and TRBJ1-1; D uncertain. CDR3 length: 13 amino acids. V lost 3 bases and J lost 10, with 15 bases in between. Germline-derived CDR1 and CDR2 are ENHRY and SYGVKD. DNA for the CDR3: TGTGCCATCAGTGATTCAGCTCTAGCTGGAGCTTTCTTT. Amino acids: CAISDSALAGAFF.

The chain is built from TRBV7-9 and TRBJ2-1; no clear D. Trimming pared 4 bases from V and 5 bases from J, leaving 6 bases between. CDR3 length: 12 residues. Per the germline V gene, CDR1 is SEHNR and CDR2 is FQNEAQ (reference sequence). The CDR3 is CASSYNNNEQFF. DNA of the CDR3: TGTGCCAGCAGCTATAATAACAATGAGCAGTTCTTC.